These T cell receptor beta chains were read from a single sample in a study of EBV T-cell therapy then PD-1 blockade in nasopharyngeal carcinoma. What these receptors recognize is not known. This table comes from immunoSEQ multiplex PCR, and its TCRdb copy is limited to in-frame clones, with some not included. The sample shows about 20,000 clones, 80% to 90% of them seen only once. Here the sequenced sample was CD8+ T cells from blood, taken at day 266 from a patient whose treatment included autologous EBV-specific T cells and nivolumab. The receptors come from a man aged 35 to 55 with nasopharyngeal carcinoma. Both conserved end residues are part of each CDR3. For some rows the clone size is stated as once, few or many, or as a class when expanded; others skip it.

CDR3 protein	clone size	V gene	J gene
CASSSAGTRTNEQFF	NA	TRBV27	TRBJ2-1
CASSGSGDRVFTYNSPLHF	few	TRBV11-3	TRBJ1-6
CASSLVDRNTEAFF	NA	TRBV7-9	TRBJ1-1
CASSRGAGTDTQYF	NA	TRBV19	TRBJ2-3
CASSSLRPRGLKSTEAFF	NA	TRBV27	TRBJ1-1
CASSDSPGSPLHF	NA	TRBV6-4	TRBJ1-6
CASSETAGSGNTIYF	NA	TRBV6-1	TRBJ1-3
CATSDFNRGGYTF	NA	TRBV24-1	TRBJ1-2
CASSPAGNYEQYF	NA	TRBV5-4	TRBJ2-7
CASSEGTGGTEAFF	few	TRBV6-4	TRBJ1-1
CASSDEDSPGVQYF	NA	TRBV9	TRBJ2-5
CASSQRTSATKYEQYF	NA	TRBV3-1/TRBV3-2	TRBJ2-7
CASSVARGGTEAFF	NA	TRBV9	TRBJ1-1
CASSHPTSGGATEQFF	NA	TRBV5-1	TRBJ2-1
CASSQDAAGGSNEQFF	few	TRBV4-3	TRBJ2-1
CASSSSGGSSYEQYF	NA	TRBV5-5	TRBJ2-7
CASSGESRIMTDEQFF	few	TRBV7-9	TRBJ2-1